This TCR beta chain was found in a study of cytomegalovirus exposure and HLA in healthy donors. PCR involved 60 Vbeta and 13 Jbeta primers. Repertoires were generated with immunoSEQ multiplex PCR, while TCRdb's copy carries only in-frame clones and drops some. The sample has fewer than 140,000 clones, 70% to 75% seen once. The V gene lost 4 bases and the J gene lost 3 bases, with 13 bases spanning the gap. This CDR3 region has 13 residues. CDR1 and CDR2 from the germline V gene are SQVTM and ANQGSEA. Participants comprised healthy donors of bone marrow. Donors were nominally healthy when sampled, though unrecorded immune exposures were likely.

This TCR derives from a female donor in good health and CMV-seronegative. This sequence joins TRBV29-1 and TRBJ2-7, with a possible D match to TRBD1 (5 bases). Sequences were obtained from PBMCs. The DNA for the CDR3 is TGCAGCGTTGTTGGCAGGGCAAGCTACGAGCAGTACTTC. Residues: CSVVGRASYEQYF.